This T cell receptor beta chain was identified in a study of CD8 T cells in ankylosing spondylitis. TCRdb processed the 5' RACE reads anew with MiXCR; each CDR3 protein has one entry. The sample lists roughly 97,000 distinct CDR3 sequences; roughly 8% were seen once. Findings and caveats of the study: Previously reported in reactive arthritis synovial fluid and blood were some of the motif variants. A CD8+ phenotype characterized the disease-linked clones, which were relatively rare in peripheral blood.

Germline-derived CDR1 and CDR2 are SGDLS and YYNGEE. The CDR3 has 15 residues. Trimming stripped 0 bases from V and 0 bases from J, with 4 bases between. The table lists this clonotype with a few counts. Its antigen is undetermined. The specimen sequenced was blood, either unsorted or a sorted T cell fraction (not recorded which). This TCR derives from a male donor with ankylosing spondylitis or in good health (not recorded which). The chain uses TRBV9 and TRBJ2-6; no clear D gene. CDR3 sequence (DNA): TGTGCCAGCAGCGTAGTTAGCTCTGGGGCCAACGTCCTGACTTTC. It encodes CASSVVSSGANVLTF.